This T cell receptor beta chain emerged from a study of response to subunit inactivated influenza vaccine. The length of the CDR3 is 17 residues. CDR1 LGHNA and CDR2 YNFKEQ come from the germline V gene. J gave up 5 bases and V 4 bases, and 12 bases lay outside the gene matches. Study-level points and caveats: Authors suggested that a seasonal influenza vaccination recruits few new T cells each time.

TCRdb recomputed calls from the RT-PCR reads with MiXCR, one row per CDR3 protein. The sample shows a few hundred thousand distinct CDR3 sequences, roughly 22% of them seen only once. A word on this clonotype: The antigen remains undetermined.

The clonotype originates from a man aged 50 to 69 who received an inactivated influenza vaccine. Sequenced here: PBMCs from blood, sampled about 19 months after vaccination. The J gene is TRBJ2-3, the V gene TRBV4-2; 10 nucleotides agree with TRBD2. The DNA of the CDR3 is TGTGCCAGCAGCCCTGAGACGAGCGGGGGGGTGATAGATACGCAGTATTTT. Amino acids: CASSPETSGGVIDTQYF.